Sequencing of this T cell receptor (beta chain) was carried out in a study of beta chain features in type 1 diabetes. Study-level information: In age, gender and cell yields, patients were similar to healthy donors.

Isolated RNA was reverse transcribed in full, so expressed TCRB transcripts were sequenced. Only in-frame clones appear in the TCRdb table, and some are missing; sequencing was by immunoSEQ multiplex PCR. The repertoire holds approximately 170,000 clones, with approximately 7.9% as singletons. Isolation of CD4+ naive, central memory, regulatory and stem cell-like memory cells was achieved by sorting via CD45RO/CCR7/CD25/CD127/CD95/CD27. Overall study findings and caveats: Relative to healthy donors, patients appeared to have naive, central memory and Treg TCRB repertoires that were more similar. Shortening of TCRB CDR3s, moderate but significant, appeared in all four CD4+ subsets of Type 1 diabetes patients.

The germline CDR1 and CDR2 sequences are SGHRS and YFSETQ. The CDR3 is made up of 11 amino acids. Of note for this clone: Its specificity is not known. An end of the junction does not agree with germline; a read error may underlie this. Other nucleotide sequences from this sample produce the same CDR3.

The clonotype was recovered from a man aged 18 to 30 with type 1 diabetes. The chain employs TRBV5-1 and TRBJ1-2, with D possibly matching TRBD1 (6 bases). Input material: central memory CD4+ T cells from blood. CDR3 sequence reads: CASSLRTDYTF. The CDR3 DNA reads TGTGCCAGCAGCTTGAGGACAGACTACACCTTC.